The 2 T cell receptor beta chains reported below all come from one sample, sequenced in a study of preoperative IRX-2 immunotherapy in early breast cancer. Clones were sequenced by immunoSEQ multiplex PCR, and TCRdb holds only the in-frame ones, with some missing. The table shows 95,000 to 100,000 clones, with 70% to 90% occurring only once. The treatment is: preoperative locoregional IRX-2 cytokine immunotherapy. The material was tumor tissue, obtained after IRX-2 immunotherapy. The source is a human donor with breast cancer.

V gene TRBV18 combines with J gene TRBJ2-2; D remains unclear. V lost 2 bases and J 2 bases, leaving 6 bases between the germline ends. The CDR3 loop spans 14 amino acids. Germline CDR1 and CDR2: KGHSH and LQKENI. The CDR3 DNA follows: TGTGCCAGCTCACCAGGGTTTAACACCGGGGAGCTGTTTTTT. It codes for CASSPGFNTGELFF.

The V gene is TRBV14, the J gene TRBJ1-1; D is unresolved. Germline CDR1 is SGHDN and CDR2 is FVKESK. Trimming left V 3 bases short and J 5 bases short, with 7 bases between. The CDR3 contains 12 residues. CDR3 amino acids: CASSQGLTEAFF. The DNA for the CDR3 is TGTGCCAGCAGCCAGGGGTTGACTGAAGCTTTCTTT.